Presented here are 20 T cell receptor beta chains from one specimen sequenced in a study of T cell repertoires in cytomegalovirus infection. TCRdb called the reads again in MiXCR, with one record for every CDR3 protein. Seen here are approximately 250,000 distinct CDR3 sequences, about 5.9% observed once, and the top ten hold more than 5.5%. Sequenced sample: PBMCs. The receptors derive from a human donor in good health (CMV status not recorded). Some clones in this sample may be carry-over from other donors' samples.

This clonotype showed up many times. The chain links TRBV4-2 to TRBJ1-6; no definite D call. The germline V gene has CDR1 LGHNA and CDR2 YNFKEQ. The length of the CDR3 is 17 residues. Trimming took off 0 bases at V and 2 bases at J, with 11 bases between the two ends. CDR3 nucleotides: TGTGCCAGCAGCCAAGAGGGCCTGGCCGCCTATAATTCACCCCTCCACTTT. Its protein is CASSQEGLAAYNSPLHF.

This clonotype was recorded many times. The rearrangement links TRBV28 to TRBJ2-4; 11 nucleotides agree with TRBD2. The length of the CDR3 is 14 residues. Unmatched junction bases numbered 3, after V lost 5 bases and J lost 6 bases. Germline V gene sequence: CDR1 MDHEN, CDR2 SYDVKM. The CDR3 loop reads CASSIGLAGNIQYF. CDR3 in DNA: TGTGCCAGCAGTATAGGACTAGCGGGAAACATTCAGTACTTC.

This clonotype came up many times. The chain carries TRBV20-1 and TRBJ2-7, with TRBD2 matching over 15 bases. V shed 7 bases, J shed 2 bases, and the junction held 0 bases outside the gene matches. This CDR3 is built from 13 residues. The germline gives CDR1 DFQATT, CDR2 SNEGSKA (reference sequence). The CDR3 loop is CSGTSGGAYEQYF. CDR3 sequence (DNA): TGCAGTGGGACTAGCGGGGGGGCCTACGAGCAGTACTTC.

This clonotype was counted ten times or more. The genes are TRBV20-1 and TRBJ1-6; tentative D call: TRBD1 (6 bases). The CDR3 loop spans 14 amino acids. In germline, CDR1 is DFQATT, CDR2 SNEGSKA (reference sequence). V shed 5 bases and J shed 7 bases, with 15 bases lying between them. Written as DNA, the CDR3 is TGCAGTGCTGAGGGGGAGTCCAAGAATTCACCCCTCCACTTT. This codes for CSAEGESKNSPLHF.

This clonotype was picked up many times. This chain joins TRBV28 and TRBJ2-7; D remains unclear. The CDR3 runs 12 residues. V was trimmed by 6 bases and J by 4 bases, leaving 10 bases between them. Germline values: CDR1 MDHEN, CDR2 SYDVKM. This CDR3 reads CASRSPAYEQYF. The CDR3 DNA reads TGTGCCAGCAGATCCCCAGCTTACGAGCAGTACTTC.

The chain employs TRBV28 and TRBJ2-4; D not certain. This CDR3 is 17 amino acids long. The ends were cut back, 5 bases at V and 0 bases at J, with 17 bases in the middle. The germline V gene has CDR1 MDHEN and CDR2 SYDVKM. In nucleotides, the CDR3 is TGTGCCAGCAGTCCCACCGGTAGAGCAGAAGCCAAAAACATTCAGTACTTC. This sequence encodes CASSPTGRAEAKNIQYF. The full variable domain, with the rest looked up from reference TRBV28 and TRBJ2-4, is DVKVTQSSRYLVKRTGEKVFLECVQDMDHENMFWYRQDPGLGLRLIYFSYDVKMKEKGDIPEGYSVSREKKERFSLILESASTNQTSMYLCASSPTGRAEAKNIQYFGAGTRLSVL.

This clonotype has ten or more counts. The gene calls are TRBV20-1 and TRBJ2-2; the match to TRBD1 covers 7 bases. This CDR3 contains 19 residues. Germline loops: CDR1 DFQATT, CDR2 SNEGSKA (reference sequence). Trimming removed 0 bases from V and 0 bases from J; junction bases left unmatched: 13. In DNA, the CDR3 is TGCAGTGCTAGAGATCGCACGAGGACAGGCCTGGCGAACACCGGGGAGCTGTTTTTT. Its translation: CSARDRTRTGLANTGELFF.

This clonotype was observed many times. The V gene is TRBV28, the J gene TRBJ2-3, with 9 bases matching TRBD2. The germline V gene has CDR1 MDHEN and CDR2 SYDVKM. The J segment lost 3 bases and the V segment lost 8 bases, leaving 12 bases of the junction unmatched. This CDR3 has 16 amino acids. The DNA of the CDR3 is TGTGCCAGCTGTCCTACCCAGGCGGGGGGGACAGATACGCAGTATTTT. Amino acids: CASCPTQAGGTDTQYF.

This clonotype was counted at least ten times. The J gene is TRBJ1-1, the V gene TRBV29-1; D unclear. The ends were cut back, 1 base at V and 10 bases at J, with 16 bases in the middle. CDR1 SQVTM and CDR2 ANQGSEA come from the germline V gene. CDR3 length equals 13 residues. The CDR3 sequence: CSVEAGQFWGAFF. The CDR3 coding sequence is TGCAGCGTTGAAGCCGGTCAGTTCTGGGGAGCTTTCTTT. Complete variable domain (other parts from reference TRBV29-1 and TRBJ1-1): SAVISQKPSRDICQRGTSLTIQCQVDSQVTMMFWYRQQPGQSLTLIATANQGSEATYESGFVIDKFPISRPNLTFSTLTVSNMSPEDSSIYLCSVEAGQFWGAFFGQGTRLTVV.

This clonotype was found many times. The chain links TRBV12-3 or TRBV12-4 to TRBJ2-1; D uncertain. The ends were cut back, 3 bases at V and 9 bases at J, with 15 bases in the middle. The CDR3 extends over 14 amino acids. The chain's CDR3 is CASSFGFSAGEQFF. CDR3 coding DNA: TGTGCCAGCAGTTTTGGTTTCAGTGCCGGTGAGCAGTTCTTC.

This clonotype was counted ten times or more. The chain recombines TRBV28 with TRBJ2-3, with D maybe TRBD2 (6 bases). CDR1 is MDHEN, CDR2 SYDVKM, per germline. V dropped 7 bases and J dropped 5 bases, with 22 bases sitting between them. This CDR3 has 16 residues. The CDR3 region has the DNA TGTGCCAGCACCTATGTTGGCGGGGCCGGGGGAGATACGCAGTATTTT. This encodes CASTYVGGAGGDTQYF.

This clonotype occurred many times. DNA for the CDR3: TGTGCCAGCAGCTCCTATGTATCCTCTGGGGCCAACGTCCTGACTTTC. Its translation is CASSSYVSSGANVLTF. V gene TRBV5-5 combines with J gene TRBJ2-6; no firm D call. V gave up 3 bases and J gave up 0 bases, with 10 bases separating them. Germline V gives CDR1 SGHKS, CDR2 YYEKEE (reference sequence). The CDR3 runs 16 residues. Based on the CDR3 plus reference TRBV5-5 and TRBJ2-6, the full variable domain is DAGVTQSPTHLIKTRGQQVTLRCSPISGHKSVSWYQQVLGQGPQFIFQYYEKEERGRGNFPDRFSARQFPNYSSELNVNALLLGDSALYLCASSSYVSSGANVLTFGAGSRLTVL.

The gene calls are TRBV5-6 and TRBJ1-1, with 8 bases matching TRBD1. This CDR3 is built from 15 residues. V was clipped by 0 bases and J by 1 base; unmatched bases: 2. Germline CDR1 and CDR2: SGHDT and YYEEEE. CDR3 in DNA: TGTGCCAGCAGCTTGGGGGACAGGTCGAACACTGAAGCTTTCTTT. This translates into CASSLGDRSNTEAFF.

In its sample, this clonotype was seen many times. This rearrangement joins TRBV12-3 or TRBV12-4 to TRBJ1-1, with D tentatively TRBD1 (5 bases). The length of the CDR3 is 14 residues. V dropped 7 bases and J dropped 1 base, with 13 bases sitting between them. The DNA of the CDR3 is TGTGCCAGCATTACGGGACTCCAGAACACTGAAGCTTTCTTT. This codes for CASITGLQNTEAFF.

In its sample, this clonotype was seen many times. The CDR3 sequence: CASSSGGEAFF. The CDR3 nucleotides read TGTGCCAGCAGCTCGGGGGGTGAAGCTTTCTTT. The chain joins TRBV7-3 to TRBJ1-1, with D possibly being TRBD1 (5 bases). The CDR3 consists of 11 residues. The V gene's germline CDR1 is SGHTA and CDR2 FQGTGA. V gave up 4 bases and J gave up 7 bases, with 7 bases separating them.

In the case of this clonotype: Mismatch with germline at one junction end may stem from a read error. The chain recombines TRBV28 with TRBJ2-3; D tentatively fits TRBD1 or TRBD2 (6 bases each). Germline V gives CDR1 MDHEN, CDR2 SYDVKM. The CDR3 has 16 residues. This CDR3 is CASTEQGGDSTATQYF. For the CDR3, the DNA is TGTGCCAGCACCGAACAGGGCGGGGATTCCACAGCTACGCAGTATTTT.

This clonotype was recorded at least ten times. V usage is TRBV11-2 and J usage is TRBJ2-5, with D unresolved. CDR3 length: 15 amino acids. Trimming removed 0 bases at V and 1 base at J, with 9 bases between. Germline values: CDR1 SGHAT, CDR2 FQNNGV. CDR3 protein: CASSLEWQTQETQYF. The CDR3 region has the DNA TGTGCCAGCAGCTTAGAATGGCAGACCCAAGAGACCCAGTACTTC.

This clonotype has a count of ten or more. The chain has TRBV19 and TRBJ1-5; D unclear. Germline values: CDR1 LNHDA, CDR2 SQIVND (reference sequence). CDR3 length equals 14 residues. V shed 4 bases and J shed 0 bases, with 7 bases lying between them. The CDR3 region is CASSTGNSNQPQHF. In DNA form, the CDR3 reads TGTGCCAGTAGTACCGGGAATAGCAATCAGCCCCAGCATTTT.

This chain joins TRBV5-6 and TRBJ2-1; D ambiguous. In germline, CDR1 is SGHDT, CDR2 YYEEEE. The CDR3 consists of 12 residues. V dropped 2 bases and J dropped 7 bases, with 7 bases sitting between them. This CDR3 reads CASSFQPNEQFF. As DNA, the CDR3 is TGTGCCAGCAGCTTTCAACCGAATGAGCAGTTCTTC.

This clonotype came up many times. The V and J genes are TRBV7-2 and TRBJ2-6; either TRBD1 or TRBD2 may supply D (5 bases each). The germline V gene has CDR1 SGHTA and CDR2 FQGNSA. There are 17 residues in the CDR3. Trimming took off 0 bases at V and 4 bases at J, with 13 bases between the two ends. In nucleotides, the CDR3 is TGTGCCAGCAGCTTAGCGTCGGGACCCACAGGGGCCAACGTCCTGACTTTC. Its protein is CASSLASGPTGANVLTF. Full variable domain (missing parts from reference TRBV7-2 and TRBJ2-6): GAGVSQSPSNKVTEKGKDVELRCDPISGHTALYWYRQSLGQGLEFLIYFQGNSAPDKSGLPSDRFSAERTGGSVSTLTIQRTQQEDSAVYLCASSLASGPTGANVLTFGAGSRLTVL.